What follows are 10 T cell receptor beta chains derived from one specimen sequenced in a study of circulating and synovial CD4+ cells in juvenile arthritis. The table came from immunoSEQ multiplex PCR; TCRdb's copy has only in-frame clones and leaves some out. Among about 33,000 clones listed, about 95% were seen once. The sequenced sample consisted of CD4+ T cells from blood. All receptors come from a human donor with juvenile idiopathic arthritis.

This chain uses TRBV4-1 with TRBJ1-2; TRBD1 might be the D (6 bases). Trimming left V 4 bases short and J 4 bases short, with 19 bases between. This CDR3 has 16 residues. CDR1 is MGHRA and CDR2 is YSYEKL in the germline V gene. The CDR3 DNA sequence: TGCGCCAGCAGCCCAAGCGACAGGATGAGCTTCTATGGCTACACCTTC. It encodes CASSPSDRMSFYGYTF.

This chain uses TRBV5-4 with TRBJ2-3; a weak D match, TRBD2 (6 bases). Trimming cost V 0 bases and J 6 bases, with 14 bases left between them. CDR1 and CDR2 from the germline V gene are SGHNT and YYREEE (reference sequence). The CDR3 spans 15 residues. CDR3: CASSLDRRGRDTQYF. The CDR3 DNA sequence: TGTGCCAGCAGCTTGGATCGGCGGGGACGGGATACGCAGTATTTT.

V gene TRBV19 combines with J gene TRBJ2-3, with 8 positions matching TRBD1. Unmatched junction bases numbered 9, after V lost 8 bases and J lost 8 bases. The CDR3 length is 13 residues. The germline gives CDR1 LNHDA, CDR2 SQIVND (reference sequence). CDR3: CASQVDRGGTQYF. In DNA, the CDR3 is TGTGCCAGTCAAGTTGACAGGGGAGGTACGCAGTATTTT.

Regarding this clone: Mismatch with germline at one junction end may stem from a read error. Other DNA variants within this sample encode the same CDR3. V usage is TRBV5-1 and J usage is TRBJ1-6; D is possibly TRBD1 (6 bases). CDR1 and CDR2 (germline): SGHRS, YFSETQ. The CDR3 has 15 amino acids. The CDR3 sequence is CASSPGGQGNSPLHF. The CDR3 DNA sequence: TGCGCCAGCAGCCCGGGGGGGCAGGGGAATTCCCCCCTCCACTTT.

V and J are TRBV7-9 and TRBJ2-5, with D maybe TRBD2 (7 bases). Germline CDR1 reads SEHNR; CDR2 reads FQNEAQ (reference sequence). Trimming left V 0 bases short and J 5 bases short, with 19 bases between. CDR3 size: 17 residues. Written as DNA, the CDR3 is TGTGCCAGCAGCTTAGCCCGTATGGGGGGGCCATGGGAGACCCAGTACTTC. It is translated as CASSLARMGGPWETQYF. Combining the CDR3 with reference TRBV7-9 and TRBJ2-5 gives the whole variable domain DTGVSQNPRHKITKRGQNVTFRCDPISEHNRLYWYRQTLGQGPEFLTYFQNEAQLEKSRLLSDRFSAERPKGSFSTLEIQRTEQGDSAMYLCASSLARMGGPWETQYFGPGTRLLVL.

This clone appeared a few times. Written as DNA, the CDR3 is TGTGCCAGTATGGGGACAGGATACTCTGGAAACACCATATATTTT. It codes for CASMGTGYSGNTIYF. This chain connects TRBV19 to TRBJ1-3; 8 bases align to TRBD1. This CDR3 has 15 amino acids. J gave up 0 bases and V 7 bases, and 5 bases lay outside the gene matches. Germline V gene data show CDR1 as LNHDA and CDR2 as SQIVND (reference sequence). The whole variable domain, filled in from reference TRBV19 and TRBJ1-3, reads DGGITQSPKYLFRKEGQNVTLSCEQNLNHDAMYWYRQDPGQGLRLIYYSQIVNDFQKGDIAEGYSVSREKKESFPLTVTSAQKNPTAFYLCASMGTGYSGNTIYFGEGSWLTVV.

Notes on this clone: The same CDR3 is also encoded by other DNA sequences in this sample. The CDR3 sequence is CASSQGGASYNSPLHF. DNA for the CDR3: TGCGCCAGCAGCCAAGGGGGCGCGTCCTATAATTCACCCCTCCACTTT. The chain links TRBV4-3 to TRBJ1-6, with D possibly matching TRBD1 (5 bases). The CDR3 covers 16 residues. Trimming cost V 1 base and J 1 base, with 8 bases left between them. Germline V gene lookup returns CDR1 LGHNA and CDR2 YSLEER.

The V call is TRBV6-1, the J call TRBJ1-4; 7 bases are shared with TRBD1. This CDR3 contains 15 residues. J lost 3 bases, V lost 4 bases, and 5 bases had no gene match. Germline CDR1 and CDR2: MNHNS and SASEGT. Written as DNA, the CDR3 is TGTGCCAGCAGTGGTAGGACAGGACCTAATGAAAAACTGTTTTTT. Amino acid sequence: CASSGRTGPNEKLFF.

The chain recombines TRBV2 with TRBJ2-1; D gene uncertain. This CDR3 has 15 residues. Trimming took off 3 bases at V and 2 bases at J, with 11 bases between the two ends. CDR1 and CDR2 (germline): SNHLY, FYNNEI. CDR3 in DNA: TGTGCCAGCAGTGAGCAGACAACCACCTACAATGAGCAGTTCTTC. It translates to CASSEQTTTYNEQFF. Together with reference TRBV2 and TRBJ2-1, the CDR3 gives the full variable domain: EPEVTQTPSHQVTQMGQEVILRCVPISNHLYFYWYRQILGQKVEFLVSFYNNEISEKSEIFDDQFSVERPDGSNFTLKIRSTKLEDSAMYFCASSEQTTTYNEQFFGPGTRLTVL.

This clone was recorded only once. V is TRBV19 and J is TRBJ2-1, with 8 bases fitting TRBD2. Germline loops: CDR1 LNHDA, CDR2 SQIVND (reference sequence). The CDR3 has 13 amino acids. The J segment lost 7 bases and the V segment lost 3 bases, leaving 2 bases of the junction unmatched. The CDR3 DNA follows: TGTGCCAGTAGTATGTCGGGAGGGAATGAGCAGTTCTTC. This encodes CASSMSGGNEQFF.